These 20 T cell receptor beta chains share one sample of origin, sequenced in a study of T-cell reconstitution after alpha-beta-depleted transplantation in children. Unique molecular identifiers were incorporated during preparation of the TCRbeta library. TCRdb fed the PCR reads into MiXCR, producing one record per CDR3 protein. The table has around 500,000 distinct CDR3 sequences, around an eighth seen once. The sample was PBMCs from the stem cell graft donor, taken from the stem cell graft. The receptors here all came from a human donor who donated a stem cell graft to a child with combined immunodeficiency.

This clonotype was seen many times. J is TRBJ2-1 and V is TRBV6-5; the D gene is possibly TRBD1 (6 bases). V lost 4 bases, J lost 14 bases, and 12 bases lay in between. CDR1 is MNHEY, CDR2 SVGAGI, per germline. This CDR3 spans 11 amino acids. In DNA form, the CDR3 reads TGTGCCAGCAGTTCCAGGGGTGTGGAGTTCTTC. Encoded protein: CASSSRGVEFF.

This clonotype appeared a single time. This sequence joins TRBV11-1 and TRBJ2-6; 12 nucleotides match TRBD2. The V gene's germline CDR1 is SGHAT and CDR2 FQDESV (reference sequence). The CDR3 has 21 residues. Unmatched junction bases numbered 14, after V lost 2 bases and J lost 3 bases. This CDR3 is CASSLYFASGGASGGANVLTF. CDR3 sequence (DNA): TGTGCCAGCAGCTTATATTTCGCTAGCGGGGGGGCGAGCGGTGGGGCCAACGTCCTGACTTTC.

The table lists this clonotype with a few counts. The chain carries TRBV7-2 and TRBJ2-3; D is uncertain. The CDR3 sequence is 14 residues long. Germline V gene data show CDR1 as SGHTA and CDR2 as FQGNSA. V was cut by 3 bases and J by 4 bases, with 11 bases left in between. In nucleotides, the CDR3 is TGTGCCAGCAGCTTCTCCTCCATGTCAGATACGCAGTATTTT. Its protein product is CASSFSSMSDTQYF.

The V gene is TRBV30, the J gene TRBJ1-3; D unclear. V lost 0 bases, J lost 0 bases, and 15 bases lay in between. Germline CDR1 is GTSNPN and CDR2 is SVGIG (reference sequence). CDR3 length: 17 amino acids. The CDR3 loop reads CAWSVLQKRTSGNTIYF. CDR3 bases: TGTGCCTGGAGTGTACTCCAAAAACGGACCTCTGGAAACACCATATATTTT.

This clonotype was seen repeatedly, ten times or more. For the CDR3, the DNA is TGTGCCAGCAGCTTGACCCCGCCGGGACAAAGTGGCTACACCTTC. The encoded protein is CASSLTPPGQSGYTF. The rearrangement joins TRBV7-2 to TRBJ1-2; tentatively, D is TRBD1 (6 bases). Germline loops: CDR1 SGHTA, CDR2 FQGNSA. Trimming pared 3 bases from V and 7 bases from J, leaving 18 bases between. This CDR3 has 15 amino acids.

This clonotype was recorded many times. This chain uses TRBV7-9 with TRBJ2-1, with no clear D. Trimming shortened V by 1 base and J by 7 bases, and 14 bases separated the two germline ends. The CDR3 loop spans 15 amino acids. Germline V gene data show CDR1 as SEHNR and CDR2 as FQNEAQ (reference sequence). The DNA of the CDR3 is TGTGCCAGCAGCTTAGGATCTATCGGGTCGAATGAGCAGTTCTTC. As protein: CASSLGSIGSNEQFF.

About this clonotype itself: The missing conserved phenylalanine or tryptophan at the end of this CDR3 makes a read error likely. The V call is TRBV7-2, the J call TRBJ2-7; D is undetermined. Looked up from germline, CDR1 is SGHTA and CDR2 is FQGNSA. V was shortened by 5 bases and J by 2 bases, with 13 bases between the two germline ends. The CDR3 loop spans 14 amino acids. In DNA form, the CDR3 reads TGTGCCAGCAGCCCCCAACATGGAACCTACGAGCAGTACTAC. Translating gives CASSPQHGTYEQYY.

This clonotype was observed a handful of times. V and J are TRBV2 and TRBJ2-5; 12 nucleotides line up with TRBD2. Per the germline V gene, CDR1 is SNHLY and CDR2 is FYNNEI. The length of the CDR3 is 17 residues. V lost 6 bases to trimming and J lost 2 bases; unmatched junction nucleotides: 10. The CDR3 sequence is CASSATGLAGSQETQYF. In nucleotides, the CDR3 is TGTGCCAGCAGCGCTACCGGACTAGCGGGGTCGCAAGAGACCCAGTACTTC. Combining the CDR3 with reference TRBV2 and TRBJ2-5 gives the whole variable domain EPEVTQTPSHQVTQMGQEVILRCVPISNHLYFYWYRQILGQKVEFLVSFYNNEISEKSEIFDDQFSVERPDGSNFTLKIRSTKLEDSAMYFCASSATGLAGSQETQYFGPGTRLLVL.

This clonotype has more than one count but fewer than ten. The chain couples TRBV4-3 to TRBJ1-1, with a weak D call TRBD1 (5 bases). Trimming stripped 3 bases from V and 5 bases from J, with 16 bases between. This CDR3 is built from 15 residues. CDR1 is LGHNA and CDR2 is YSLEER in the germline V gene. Here the CDR3 reads CASSQAAGSGTEAFF. CDR3 in DNA: TGCGCCAGCAGCCAGGCCGCAGGGTCGGGAACTGAAGCTTTCTTT.

This clonotype came up many times. The rearrangement links TRBV6-2 or TRBV6-3 to TRBJ2-7; tentative D call: TRBD1 (6 bases). CDR3 size: 16 residues. V lost 2 bases and J 5 bases, leaving 19 bases between the germline ends. Germline V gene lookup returns CDR1 MNHEY and CDR2 SVGEGT. As DNA, the CDR3 is TGTGCCAGCAGTTACCTACCGGGACAAAGGGGACACGAGCAGTACTTC. This encodes CASSYLPGQRGHEQYF.

There are many counts of this clonotype. The V call is TRBV20-1, the J call TRBJ1-6; 11 nucleotides agree with TRBD1. V was pared by 2 bases and J by 7 bases, with 7 bases of the junction left unmatched. This CDR3 region has 16 residues. CDR1 and CDR2 (germline): DFQATT, SNEGSKA (reference sequence). The CDR3 bases are TGCAGTGCTAGATCGTCCGGACAGGGGGCCAATTCACCCCTCCACTTT. Its protein product is CSARSSGQGANSPLHF.

This chain connects TRBV13 to TRBJ1-1, with 7 bases matching TRBD1. In germline, CDR1 is PRHDT, CDR2 FYEKMQ (reference sequence). Trimming cost V 5 bases and J 0 bases; bases outside gene matches: 6. The CDR3 is 15 amino acids. DNA of the CDR3: TGTGCCAGCAGCGTAAGACAGGGAGTGAACACTGAAGCTTTCTTT. Residues: CASSVRQGVNTEAFF.

This clonotype was seen more than once but under ten times. The chain is built from TRBV7-9 and TRBJ1-1; 8 bases line up with TRBD1. The germline V gene has CDR1 SEHNR and CDR2 FQNEAQ (reference sequence). The CDR3 length is 15 residues. V lost 4 bases, J lost 5 bases, and 9 bases stayed unmatched. DNA of the CDR3: TGTGCCAGCAGCTCAGGGGACAGGAGGAATACTGAAGCTTTCTTT. Translation: CASSSGDRRNTEAFF.

This chain uses TRBV5-4 with TRBJ1-4; tentative D call: TRBD1 (5 bases). Trimming removed 4 bases from V and 7 bases from J, with 11 bases in between. From germline, CDR1 is SGHNT and CDR2 YYREEE (reference sequence). The CDR3 is 13 residues long. CDR3 nucleotide sequence: TGTGCCAGCAGCCCAGCGGGGCGTGAAAAACTGTTTTTT. Protein product: CASSPAGREKLFF.

This chain links TRBV10-3 with TRBJ2-7; D is unresolved. This CDR3 spans 12 amino acids. Looked up from germline, CDR1 is ENHRY and CDR2 is SYGVKD. V was clipped by 3 bases and J by 6 bases, with 9 bases between them. CDR3 in amino acids: CAISEPTGEQYF. CDR3 nucleotide sequence: TGTGCCATCAGTGAACCGACCGGCGAGCAGTACTTC.

This clonotype was seen more than once but under ten times. The J gene is TRBJ2-1, the V gene TRBV7-2; 8 bases fit TRBD2. This CDR3 is built from 16 residues. V was clipped by 6 bases and J by 0 bases; unmatched bases: 7. Germline assignment: CDR1 SGHTA and CDR2 FQGNSA. CDR3 in amino acids: CASRIDSGSSYNEQFF. DNA of the CDR3: TGTGCCAGCAGAATAGACAGCGGGAGCTCCTACAATGAGCAGTTCTTC.

This clonotype was observed once. V and J are TRBV4-3 and TRBJ2-7; perhaps D is TRBD1 or TRBD2 (5 bases each). With 0 bases removed from V and 6 bases from J, the gap between germline ends came to 15 bases. The CDR3 is 15 residues long. Germline V gene lookup returns CDR1 LGHNA and CDR2 YSLEER. CDR3 sequence: CASSQDGGVGAEQYF. The CDR3 nucleotides are TGCGCCAGCAGCCAAGACGGTGGGGTCGGGGCCGAGCAGTACTTC.

This clonotype appeared many times. V and J are TRBV5-6 and TRBJ2-1; 7 bases are a match to TRBD1. Germline V gene sequence: CDR1 SGHDT, CDR2 YYEEEE. Losses at the gene ends were 7 bases for V and 1 base for J; bases not matched to a gene: 11. The length of the CDR3 is 16 residues. As DNA, the CDR3 is TGTGCCAGCTGCTATAGTCCGGGACAGTCCTACAATGAGCAGTTCTTC. This gives the protein CASCYSPGQSYNEQFF.

V usage is TRBV29-1 and J usage is TRBJ2-1; unclear D gene. The CDR3 contains 12 residues. V lost 3 bases, J lost 6 bases, and 9 bases lay in between. Germline V gene lookup returns CDR1 SQVTM and CDR2 ANQGSEA. The CDR3 region is CSVEGRPNEQFF. Written as DNA, the CDR3 is TGCAGCGTTGAGGGCAGGCCCAATGAGCAGTTCTTC.

This clonotype appeared many times. The CDR3 nucleotides read TGCAGTGCCACAAGACTAGCGGGGGGTTACTACAATGAGCAGTTCTTC. Protein: CSATRLAGGYYNEQFF. The chain couples TRBV20-1 to TRBJ2-1, with TRBD2 identical over 13 bases. Trimming took 6 bases from V and 3 from J; bases not matched to a gene: 8. CDR1 is DFQATT, CDR2 SNEGSKA, per germline (reference sequence). This CDR3 has 16 residues.